This TCR beta chain was identified during a study of T cell changes during pregnancy in multiple sclerosis. Only in-frame clones appear in the TCRdb table, and some are missing; sequencing was by immunoSEQ multiplex PCR. The sample lists about 67,000 clones, around 90% occurring once. CDR1 and CDR2 from the germline V gene are SGHRS and YFSETQ. CDR3 size: 20 residues. With V trimmed by 2 bases and J by 0 bases, 13 bases remained unmatched. Source: peripheral blood, taken in the first trimester of pregnancy. The TCR comes from a female donor with multiple sclerosis, enrolled in a pregnancy study. The chain combines TRBV5-1 with TRBJ2-6; TRBD2 matches 8 bases. The CDR3 reads CASSFRGGDSRLSGANVLTF. The CDR3 DNA is TGCGCCAGCAGCTTTCGGGGGGGGGATAGCCGTCTCTCTGGGGCCAACGTCCTGACTTTC.